This paragraph covers one T cell receptor beta chain sequence. In this sample, this clone turned up once. The antigen this receptor binds is unknown. Per-nucleotide qualities are absent, and no much larger clonotype sits a single base away. The time point label here, explained by the study, means: baseline before first vaccination. The vaccinee samples were drawn from two UK trials, COV001 and COV002, one of which was a single-blind randomized controlled phase 2/3 trial testing AZD1222 (ChAdOx1 nCoV-19) in healthy adults. For TCRbeta chain sequencing, PBMC samples were collected from trial participants at day 0 and at day 28 after the second dose. The source of the sample is a study of T cell responses to AZD1222 COVID-19 vaccine (TCRdb year 2021). Regarding the study in general: AZD1222 recipients given second doses at about 4 weeks or at about 12 weeks were pooled, since spike-specific TCR depth and breadth were not found to differ between the two schedules. TCR sequencing was performed for 230 to 250 trial participants, of whom about 200 were given two doses of AZD1222 and 26 were given two doses of MenACWY control vaccine. Trial participants were enrolled by age into subgroups of 18-55, 56-69 and 70-plus years, and around 150, 29 and 61 TCR-sequenced participants, respectively, were included in these subgroups.

The CDR3 regions of human TCRbeta chains were analyzed by immunosequencing. The paper's data handling went like this. Repertoire TCRs were checked for matches against a reference library of SARS-CoV-2-specific TCRs that had been generated using the MIRA antigen-specificity platform. Breadth was defined as the fraction of unique TCRs that were SARS-CoV-2-associated. Depth was defined as the fraction of total T cells that were SARS-CoV-2-associated. Using the MIRA data, every spike-specific TCR was mapped to the spike region that the TCR reacted to and assigned to either a CD4 or a CD8 class. Log10-transformed breadth and depth values were compared by one-way ANOVA with Sidak's multiple comparisons tests. Here the immuneACCESS table is served through TCRdb, limited to in-frame sequences with V and J called. Missing clones are a known gap in these copies; in checked studies unresolved V genes cover under half, and the rest lacks a known reason. V and J calls and clone size are as listed in that table; D and trimming were resolved from the DNA. This sample has 110,000 to 150,000 clones in its table, and approximately 90% of those were observed once. The leading ten clones occupy roughly 3.7% of the sample.

Overall results and qualifications from the work: In the small 56-69-year group, the increase in depth fell short of significance, most likely because of low power. Most participants were white British and females outnumbered males, and the authors suggested that clonal diversity may have been underestimated. Only 5 to 7 AZD1222 recipients were SARS-CoV-2 seropositive at baseline, limiting conclusions about previously exposed vaccinees. Because no day 14 peak-response samples were available, the repertoires could be characterized only after the peak T cell response. The whole spike protein was spanned by vaccine-associated CD4 TCRs, and dominant responses were seen in regions 160-218 and 743-854. Reportedly, almost half of the unique spike-specific TCRs recognized epitopes lying outside the regions that are mutated in the B.1.351 and B.1.1.7 variants. Spike-specific TCR breadth and depth rose significantly after two AZD1222 doses compared with day 0 and with MenACWY recipients.

V loses 3 bases, J loses 4 bases, and the germline ends lie 7 bases apart. The CDR3, from cysteine to phenylalanine, totals 13 residues. Solely the CDR3 DNA is kept, with 39 bases framed from the first base. For CDR1 and CDR2, the germline V gene lists SGHTA and FQGNSA. Sequenced material: peripheral blood, taken on day 0 of AZD1222 vaccination. The V gene is TRBV7-2 and the J gene is TRBJ1-5; the D gene identity is not certain. This TCR was recovered from an adult in good health. CDR3 reads: CASSFLGNQPQHF. The bases read TGTGCCAGCAGCTTCCTCGGGAATCAGCCCCAGCATTTT.